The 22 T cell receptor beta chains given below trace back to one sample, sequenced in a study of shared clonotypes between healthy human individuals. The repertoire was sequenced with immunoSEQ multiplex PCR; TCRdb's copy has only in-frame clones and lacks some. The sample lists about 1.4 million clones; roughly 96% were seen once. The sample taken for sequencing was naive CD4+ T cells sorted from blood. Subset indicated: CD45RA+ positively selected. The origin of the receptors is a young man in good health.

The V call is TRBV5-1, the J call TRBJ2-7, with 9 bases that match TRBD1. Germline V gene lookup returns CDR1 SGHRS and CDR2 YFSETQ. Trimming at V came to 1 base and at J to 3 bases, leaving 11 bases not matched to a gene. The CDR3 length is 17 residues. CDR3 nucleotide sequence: TGCGCCAGCAGCTTGTGGGGGACAGGGAACCTTGACTACGAGCAGTACTTC. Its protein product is CASSLWGTGNLDYEQYF.

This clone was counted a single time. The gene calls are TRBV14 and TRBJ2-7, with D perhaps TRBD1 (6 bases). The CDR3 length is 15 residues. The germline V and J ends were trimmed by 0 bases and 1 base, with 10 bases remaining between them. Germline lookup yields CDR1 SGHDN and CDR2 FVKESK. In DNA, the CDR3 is TGTGCCAGCAGCCAAGAAATGGGACAATCCTACGAGCAGTACTTC. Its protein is CASSQEMGQSYEQYF.

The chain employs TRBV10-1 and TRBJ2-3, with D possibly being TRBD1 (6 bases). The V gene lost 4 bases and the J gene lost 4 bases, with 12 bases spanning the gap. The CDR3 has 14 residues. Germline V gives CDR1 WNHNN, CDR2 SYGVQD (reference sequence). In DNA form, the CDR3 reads TGCGCCAGCAGTGGGGGGCATTCGGCAGATACGCAGTATTTT. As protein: CASSGGHSADTQYF.

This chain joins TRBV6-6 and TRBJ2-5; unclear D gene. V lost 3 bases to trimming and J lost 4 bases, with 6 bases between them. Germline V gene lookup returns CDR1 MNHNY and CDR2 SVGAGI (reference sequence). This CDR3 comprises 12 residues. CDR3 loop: CASSYRTETQYF. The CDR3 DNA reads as TGTGCCAGCAGTTATAGGACAGAGACCCAGTACTTC.

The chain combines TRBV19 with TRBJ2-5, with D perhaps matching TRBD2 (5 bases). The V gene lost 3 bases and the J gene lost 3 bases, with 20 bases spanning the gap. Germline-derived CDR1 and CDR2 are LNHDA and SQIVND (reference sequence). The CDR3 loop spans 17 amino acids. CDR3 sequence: CASSILFTSSPKETQYF. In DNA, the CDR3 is TGTGCCAGTAGTATCCTATTCACTAGTTCGCCGAAAGAGACCCAGTACTTC.

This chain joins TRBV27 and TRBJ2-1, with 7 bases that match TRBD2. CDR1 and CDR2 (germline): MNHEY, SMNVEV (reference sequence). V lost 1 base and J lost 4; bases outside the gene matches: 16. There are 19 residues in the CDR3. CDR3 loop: CASSLLGKGGAGTYNEQFF. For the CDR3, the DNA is TGTGCCAGCAGTTTATTGGGGAAGGGAGGAGCGGGAACGTACAATGAGCAGTTCTTC.

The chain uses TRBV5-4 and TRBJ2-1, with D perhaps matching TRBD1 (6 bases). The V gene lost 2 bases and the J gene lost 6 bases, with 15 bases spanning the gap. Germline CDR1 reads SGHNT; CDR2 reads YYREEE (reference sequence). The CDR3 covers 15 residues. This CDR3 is CASSFVRTQGNEQFF. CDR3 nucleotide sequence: TGTGCCAGCAGCTTTGTTAGGACACAGGGCAATGAGCAGTTCTTC.

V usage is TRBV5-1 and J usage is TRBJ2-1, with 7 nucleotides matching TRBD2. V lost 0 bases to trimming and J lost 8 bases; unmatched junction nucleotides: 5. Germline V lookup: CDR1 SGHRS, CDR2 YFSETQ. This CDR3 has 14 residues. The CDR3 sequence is CASSLAAGVHEQFF. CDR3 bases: TGCGCCAGCAGCTTGGCGGCGGGAGTCCATGAGCAGTTCTTC.

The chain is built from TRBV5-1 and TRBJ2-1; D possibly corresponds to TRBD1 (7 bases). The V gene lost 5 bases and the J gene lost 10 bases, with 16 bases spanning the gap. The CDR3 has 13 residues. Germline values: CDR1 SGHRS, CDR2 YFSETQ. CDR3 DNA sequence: TGCGCCAGCAGGCCCACCCAGGGGGGCGAGCAGTTCTTC. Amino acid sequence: CASRPTQGGEQFF.

The CDR3, as DNA: TGTGCCATCAGTGACGTTGGGCAGTCTCGGGACGAGCAGTACTTC. Its protein is CAISDVGQSRDEQYF. The J gene is TRBJ2-7, the V gene TRBV10-3, with D hard to call. V dropped 3 bases and J dropped 5 bases, with 17 bases sitting between them. Germline V CDR1 and CDR2: ENHRY, SYGVKD. The CDR3 is 15 residues long.

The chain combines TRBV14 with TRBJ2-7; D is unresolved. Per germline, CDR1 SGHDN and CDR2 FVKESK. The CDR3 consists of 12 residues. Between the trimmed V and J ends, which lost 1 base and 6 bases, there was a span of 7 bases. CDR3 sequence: CASSQVSGEQYF. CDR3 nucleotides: TGTGCCAGCAGCCAAGTTTCTGGCGAGCAGTACTTC.

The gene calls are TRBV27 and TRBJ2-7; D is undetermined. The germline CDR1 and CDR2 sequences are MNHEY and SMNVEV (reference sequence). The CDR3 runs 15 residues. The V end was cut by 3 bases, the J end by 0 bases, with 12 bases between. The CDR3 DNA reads TGTGCCAGCAGTTTTAGGTCCGGGCCCTCCTACGAGCAGTACTTC. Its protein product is CASSFRSGPSYEQYF.

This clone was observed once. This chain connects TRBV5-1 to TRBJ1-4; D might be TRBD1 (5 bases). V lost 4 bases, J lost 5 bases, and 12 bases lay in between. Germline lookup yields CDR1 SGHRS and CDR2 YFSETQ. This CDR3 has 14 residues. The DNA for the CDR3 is TGCGCCAGCAGCCTGACAGCCGAGAATGAAAAACTGTTTTTT. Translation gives CASSLTAENEKLFF.

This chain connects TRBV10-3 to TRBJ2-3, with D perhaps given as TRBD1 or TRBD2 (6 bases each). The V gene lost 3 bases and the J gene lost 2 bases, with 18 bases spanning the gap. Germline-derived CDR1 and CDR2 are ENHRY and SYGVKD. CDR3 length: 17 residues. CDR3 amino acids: CAISERGAAAFTDTQYF. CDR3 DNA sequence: TGTGCCATCAGTGAAAGGGGGGCGGCTGCTTTCACAGATACGCAGTATTTT.

CDR3: CASSKPGGTQPQHF. CDR3 DNA: TGTGCCAGTAGTAAACCAGGGGGCACTCAGCCCCAGCATTTT. The V call is TRBV19, the J call TRBJ1-5; TRBD1 matches at 8 bases. The length of the CDR3 is 14 residues. The V gene's germline CDR1 is LNHDA and CDR2 SQIVND (reference sequence). V dropped 4 bases and J dropped 6; count of bases not matched to a gene: 5.

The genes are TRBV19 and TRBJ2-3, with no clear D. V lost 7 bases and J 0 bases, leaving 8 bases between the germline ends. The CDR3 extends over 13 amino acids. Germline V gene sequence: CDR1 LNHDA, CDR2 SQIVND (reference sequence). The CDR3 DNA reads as TGTGCCAGTACGGGCGGTAGCACAGATACGCAGTATTTT. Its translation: CASTGGSTDTQYF.

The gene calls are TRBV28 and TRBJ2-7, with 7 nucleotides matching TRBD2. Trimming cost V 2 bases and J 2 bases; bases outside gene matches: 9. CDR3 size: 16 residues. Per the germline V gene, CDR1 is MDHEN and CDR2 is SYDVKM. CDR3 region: CASSLESLADTYEQYF. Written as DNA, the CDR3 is TGTGCCAGCAGTTTAGAAAGCCTAGCGGATACCTACGAGCAGTACTTC.

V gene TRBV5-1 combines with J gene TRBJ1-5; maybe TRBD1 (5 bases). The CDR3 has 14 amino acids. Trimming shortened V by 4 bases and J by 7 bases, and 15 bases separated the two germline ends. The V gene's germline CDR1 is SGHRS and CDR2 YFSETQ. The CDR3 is CASSPGPPGQPQHF. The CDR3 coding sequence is TGCGCCAGCAGCCCGGGACCGCCAGGGCAGCCCCAGCATTTT.

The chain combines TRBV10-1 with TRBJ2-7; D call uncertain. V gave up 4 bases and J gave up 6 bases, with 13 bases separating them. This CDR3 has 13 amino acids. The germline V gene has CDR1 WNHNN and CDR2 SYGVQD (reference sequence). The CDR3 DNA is TGCGCCAGCAGTGGTACCCTGTACGGCGAGCAGTACTTC. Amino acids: CASSGTLYGEQYF.

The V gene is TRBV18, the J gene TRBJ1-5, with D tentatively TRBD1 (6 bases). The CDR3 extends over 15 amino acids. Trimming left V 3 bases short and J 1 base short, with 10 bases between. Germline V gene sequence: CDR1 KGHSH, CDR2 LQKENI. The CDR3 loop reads CASSPSTGSNQPQHF. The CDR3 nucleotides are TGTGCCAGCTCACCCTCGACAGGAAGCAATCAGCCCCAGCATTTT. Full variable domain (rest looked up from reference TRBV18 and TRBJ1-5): NAGVMQNPRHLVRRRGQEARLRCSPMKGHSHVYWYRQLPEEGLKFMVYLQKENIIDESGMPKERFSAEFPKEGPSILRIQQVVRGDSAAYFCASSPSTGSNQPQHFGDGTRLSIL.

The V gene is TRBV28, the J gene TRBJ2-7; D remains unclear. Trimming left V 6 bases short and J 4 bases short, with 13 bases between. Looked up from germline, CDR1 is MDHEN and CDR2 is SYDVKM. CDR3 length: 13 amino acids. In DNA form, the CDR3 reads TGTGCCAGCAGCCAGGTGAGGCCATACGAGCAGTACTTC. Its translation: CASSQVRPYEQYF. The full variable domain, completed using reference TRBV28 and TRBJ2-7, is DVKVTQSSRYLVKRTGEKVFLECVQDMDHENMFWYRQDPGLGLRLIYFSYDVKMKEKGDIPEGYSVSREKKERFSLILESASTNQTSMYLCASSQVRPYEQYFGPGTRLTVT.

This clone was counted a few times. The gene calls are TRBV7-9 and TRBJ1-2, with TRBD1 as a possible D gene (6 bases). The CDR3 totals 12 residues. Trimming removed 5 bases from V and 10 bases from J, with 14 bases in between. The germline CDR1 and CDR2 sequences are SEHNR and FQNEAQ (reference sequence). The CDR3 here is CASSPQGSPYTF. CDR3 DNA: TGTGCCAGCAGCCCACAGGGATCACCCTACACCTTC.